Ten or more counts support the clone carrying this TCR beta chain. Unique molecular identifiers tagged individual cDNA molecules. TCRdb reanalysed the 5' RACE reads using MiXCR and keeps one entry per CDR3 protein. This sample carries tens of thousands of distinct CDR3 sequences, approximately 9% of them seen once, and the ten largest clones take approximately 4.9%. This sample was included in a study of early T cells in non-severe SARS-CoV-2 infection. Study overall: From unsorted whole blood, bulk RNA was sequenced, and the chains remained unpaired.

CDR1 is PRHDT, CDR2 FYEKMQ, per germline (reference sequence). The CDR3 runs 15 residues. Trimming pared 3 bases from V and 3 bases from J, leaving 14 bases between. The genes are TRBV13 and TRBJ1-2, with D perhaps matching TRBD1 (5 bases). Sequenced here: whole blood, sampled at baseline. The sequence was obtained from an adult who was a healthcare worker with PCR-confirmed SARS-CoV-2 infection or an uninfected control (not recorded which). Here the CDR3 DNA reads TGTGCCAGCAGCTTCACCGGGACCTCGGACTATGGCTACACCTTC. This gives the protein CASSFTGTSDYGYTF.